The clone carrying this TCR beta chain was counted at least ten times. Its cognate antigen is unknown. Unsorted libraries used 2 million PBMCs kept at -80 degrees C. The V and J ends lost 6 bases and 7 bases, in that order; junction bases with no gene match: 4. The germline V gene encodes CDR1 MNHEY and CDR2 SVGAGI. The CDR3 consists of 13 residues. This entry is derived from a study of neurological immune-mediated disorders. Overall study results and limits: It was HTLV-1-associated myelopathy that showed the most TCR clonal expansion, while multiple sclerosis showed the least, falling below healthy controls.

cDNA synthesis was performed by 5'RACE with 10-nucleotide random UMIs. Every sequencing run generated in excess of 170 million TCR-beta sequences. These sequences covered 15-18 subjects. One entry per CDR3 protein, called by TCRdb with MiXCR from the 5' RACE reads. The sample yields around 60,000 distinct CDR3 sequences, roughly 3.5% seen once. Sequencing was carried out using PBMCs. This clonotype was sampled from a woman in her sixties with multiple sclerosis. V and J are TRBV6-5 and TRBJ2-1; TRBD2 matches at 9 bases. CDR3 coding DNA: TGTGCCAGCAGACGACTAGCGGTAAATGAGCAGTTCTTC. Its protein is CASRRLAVNEQFF.